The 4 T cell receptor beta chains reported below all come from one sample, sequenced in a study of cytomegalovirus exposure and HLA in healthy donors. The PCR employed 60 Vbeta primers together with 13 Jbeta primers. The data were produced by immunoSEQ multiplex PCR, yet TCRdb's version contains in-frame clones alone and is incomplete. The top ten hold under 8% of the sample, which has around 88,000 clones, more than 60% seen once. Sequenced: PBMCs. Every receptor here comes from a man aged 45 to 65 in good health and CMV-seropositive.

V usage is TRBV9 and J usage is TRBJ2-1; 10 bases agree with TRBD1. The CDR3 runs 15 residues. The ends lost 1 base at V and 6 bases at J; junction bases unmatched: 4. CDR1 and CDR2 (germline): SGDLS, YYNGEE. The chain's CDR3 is CASSVLGQGSNEQFF. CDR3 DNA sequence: TGTGCCAGCAGCGTATTGGGACAGGGGAGCAATGAGCAGTTCTTC.

This chain's CDR3 is CAWSVQGGPNEKLFF. The CDR3 nucleotides are TGTGCCTGGAGTGTACAGGGAGGGCCTAATGAAAAACTGTTTTTT. The genes are TRBV30 and TRBJ1-4; tentatively, D is TRBD1 (6 bases). Trimming left V 0 bases short and J 3 bases short, with 11 bases between. This CDR3 region has 15 residues. Germline assignment: CDR1 GTSNPN and CDR2 SVGIG (reference sequence).

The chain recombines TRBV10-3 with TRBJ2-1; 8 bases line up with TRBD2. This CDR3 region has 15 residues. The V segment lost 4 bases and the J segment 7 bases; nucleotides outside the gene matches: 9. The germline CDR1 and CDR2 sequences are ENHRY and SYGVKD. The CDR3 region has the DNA TGTGCCATCAGTGCTTTGGGTAGCGGGGTTAATGAGCAGTTCTTC. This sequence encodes CAISALGSGVNEQFF.

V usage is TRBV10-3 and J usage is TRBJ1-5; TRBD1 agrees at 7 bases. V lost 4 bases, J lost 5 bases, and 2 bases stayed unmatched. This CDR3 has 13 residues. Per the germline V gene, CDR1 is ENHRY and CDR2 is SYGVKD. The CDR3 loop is CAISGDRDQPQHF. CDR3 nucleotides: TGTGCCATCAGTGGGGACAGAGATCAGCCCCAGCATTTT.